This entry lists 23 T cell receptor beta chains sequenced from one sample in a study of T cell responses to AZD1222 COVID-19 vaccine. Only in-frame clones appear in the TCRdb table, and some are missing; sequencing was by immunoSEQ multiplex PCR. The data contain some 40,000 clones, roughly 75% of them singletons. Specimen: peripheral blood, collected on day 0 of AZD1222 vaccination. The receptors originated from an adult in good health.

The rearrangement links TRBV5-6 to TRBJ1-2, with a tentative D call TRBD1 (6 bases). Germline V gene lookup returns CDR1 SGHDT and CDR2 YYEEEE. V was clipped by 0 bases and J by 8 bases, with 8 bases between them. The CDR3 length is 12 residues. The CDR3 DNA reads TGTGCCAGCAGCTTGGTTGACAGGGGCTACACCTTC. Translating gives CASSLVDRGYTF.

For the CDR3, the DNA is TGCGCCAGCAGTCTGGGGACGGCGAACACTGAAGCTTTCTTT. Amino acids: CASSLGTANTEAFF. This chain connects TRBV5-1 to TRBJ1-1, with D tentatively TRBD1 (5 bases). Germline CDR1 and CDR2: SGHRS and YFSETQ. CDR3 length: 14 amino acids. V was pared by 5 bases and J by 1 base, with 12 bases between. The complete variable domain, with remaining parts taken from reference TRBV5-1 and TRBJ1-1, reads KAGVTQTPRYLIKTRGQQVTLSCSPISGHRSVSWYQQTPGQGLQFLFEYFSETQRNKGNFPGRFSGRQFSNSRSEMNVSTLELGDSALYLCASSLGTANTEAFFGQGTRLTVV.

The CDR3: CASSPQGRVNTEAFF. The CDR3, as DNA: TGTGCCAGCAGCCCTCAGGGGAGGGTGAACACTGAAGCTTTCTTT. This chain connects TRBV7-8 to TRBJ1-1, with D possibly TRBD1 on 6 matching bases. V lost 5 bases, J lost 0 bases, and 13 bases lay in between. CDR1 and CDR2 (germline): SGHVS, FQNEAQ. The CDR3 spans 15 residues.

The chain carries TRBV2 and TRBJ1-2, with TRBD1 identical over 9 bases. Unmatched junction bases numbered 5, after V lost 6 bases and J lost 3 bases. From germline, CDR1 is SNHLY and CDR2 FYNNEI. The CDR3 runs to 14 residues. The CDR3 protein is CASSQQGADYGYTF. As DNA, the CDR3 is TGTGCCAGCAGCCAACAGGGGGCGGACTATGGCTACACCTTC.

The gene calls are TRBV6-1 and TRBJ1-5; D is perhaps TRBD1 (6 bases). Germline V gene lookup returns CDR1 MNHNS and CDR2 SASEGT. The CDR3 extends over 16 amino acids. Trimming pared 1 base from V and 0 bases from J, leaving 10 bases between. CDR3 sequence: CASSEVGGSSNQPQHF. The CDR3 nucleotides are TGTGCCAGCAGTGAAGTAGGGGGTTCTAGCAATCAGCCCCAGCATTTT.

This clone was observed once. The gene calls are TRBV19 and TRBJ1-1, with D possibly matching TRBD1 (5 bases). This CDR3 comprises 14 residues. Germline V CDR1 and CDR2: LNHDA, SQIVND (reference sequence). Trimming pared 3 bases from V and 0 bases from J, leaving 8 bases between. In DNA form, the CDR3 reads TGTGCCAGTAGTATCGGGGGAGTGAACACTGAAGCTTTCTTT. It yields the protein CASSIGGVNTEAFF.

CDR3 in DNA: TGTGCCTGGGGAGCCTCCCGGGCCTCTGGACAAGAGACCCAGTACTTC. Its translation is CAWGASRASGQETQYF. The rearrangement uses TRBV30 and TRBJ2-5, with D unclear. Deletions cut 5 bases from V and 2 bases from J, with 21 bases between. Looked up from germline, CDR1 is GTSNPN and CDR2 is SVGIG (reference sequence). This CDR3 has 16 residues.

The DNA for the CDR3 is TGTGCCAGCAGCTTGGGACAGGCGGACATTCAGTACTTC. It specifies CASSLGQADIQYF. This chain uses TRBV11-3 with TRBJ2-4, with 8 bases fitting TRBD1. This CDR3 comprises 13 residues. Losses at the gene ends were 3 bases for V and 8 bases for J; bases not matched to a gene: 3. Looked up from germline, CDR1 is SGHNT and CDR2 is YENEEA. Drawing the rest from reference TRBV11-3 and TRBJ2-4, the complete variable domain is EAGVVQSPRYKIIEKKQPVAFWCNPISGHNTLYWYLQNLGQGPELLIRYENEEAVDDSQLPKDRFSAERLKGVDSTLKIQPAELGDSAVYLCASSLGQADIQYFGAGTRLSVL.

Here the CDR3 DNA reads TGCAGCGTTGAAGCGGGGGTCGTCAATGAGCAGTTCTTC. It codes for CSVEAGVVNEQFF. The chain combines TRBV29-1 with TRBJ2-1; weak D call: TRBD2 (6 bases). With 1 base removed from V and 6 bases from J, the gap between germline ends came to 10 bases. Per the germline V gene, CDR1 is SQVTM and CDR2 is ANQGSEA. This CDR3 has 13 amino acids.

The chain is built from TRBV6-1 and TRBJ2-1, with D tentatively TRBD1 or TRBD2 (6 bases each). Germline loops: CDR1 MNHNS, CDR2 SASEGT. Trimming took off 2 bases at V and 8 bases at J, with 16 bases between the two ends. The CDR3 has 15 residues. CDR3 residues: CASSERVGGMDEQFF. DNA of the CDR3: TGTGCCAGCAGTGAAAGGGTGGGGGGCATGGATGAGCAGTTCTTC.

The J gene is TRBJ2-3, the V gene TRBV5-1; 7 bases are shared with TRBD1. The CDR3 is 14 amino acids. V lost 0 bases to trimming and J lost 4 bases; unmatched junction nucleotides: 2. CDR1 is SGHRS, CDR2 YFSETQ, per germline. In nucleotides, the CDR3 is TGCGCCAGCAGCTTGGCGACAGGGCCAGATACGCAGTATTTT. It translates to CASSLATGPDTQYF.

The chain joins TRBV12-3 or TRBV12-4 to TRBJ2-1; D is unclear. Trimming shortened V by 6 bases and J by 7 bases, and 10 bases separated the two germline ends. There are 12 residues in the CDR3. In nucleotides, the CDR3 is TGTGCCAGCAGCCCCATGTTGAATGAGCAGTTCTTC. Its protein product is CASSPMLNEQFF.

The rearrangement joins TRBV27 to TRBJ1-1; 8 bases agree with TRBD1. V was clipped by 4 bases and J by 2 bases; unmatched bases: 3. Germline CDR1 is MNHEY and CDR2 is SMNVEV (reference sequence). This CDR3 spans 14 amino acids. CDR3 nucleotide sequence: TGTGCCAGCAGTTGGGACAGGAGTAACACTGAAGCTTTCTTT. The encoded protein is CASSWDRSNTEAFF.

V is TRBV5-3 and J is TRBJ2-1, with TRBD2 matching 10 bases. TRBV5-3 is reported as an ORF; its role is uncertain. CDR3 length: 19 amino acids. After removal of 4 bases from V and 0 bases from J, the junction contained 13 bases not matched to a gene. In nucleotides, the CDR3 is TGTGCCAGAAGCCCCCCGGATAGCGGGGGGCCAAGCTCCTACAATGAGCAGTTCTTC. Protein sequence: CARSPPDSGGPSSYNEQFF.

The chain uses TRBV19 and TRBJ2-4, with 12 bases aligning to TRBD2. V shed 8 bases and J 1 base; nucleotides not matched to a gene: 6. The CDR3 runs to 16 residues. CDR1 and CDR2 (germline): LNHDA, SQIVND (reference sequence). This chain's CDR3 is CASRSGTSGAKNIQYF. CDR3 in DNA: TGTGCCAGTCGCTCCGGGACTAGCGGGGCCAAAAACATTCAGTACTTC.

This clone was counted between two and nine times. This CDR3 reads CSVSRQEAGNTIYF. CDR3 nucleotides: TGCAGCGTTTCGAGACAGGAAGCTGGAAACACCATATATTTT. The chain has TRBV29-1 and TRBJ1-3; tentative D call: TRBD1 (6 bases). The CDR3 is 14 residues long. In germline, CDR1 is SQVTM, CDR2 ANQGSEA. Between the trimmed V and J ends, which lost 5 bases and 2 bases, there was a span of 13 bases.

V usage is TRBV30 and J usage is TRBJ1-5, with TRBD1 matching over 7 bases. This CDR3 comprises 16 residues. Germline trimming cut 1 base from V and 3 bases from J; bases unmatched to any gene: 9. Germline V gene data show CDR1 as GTSNPN and CDR2 as SVGIG (reference sequence). The CDR3 here is CAWSETGVPNNQPQHF. CDR3 DNA: TGTGCCTGGAGTGAAACAGGGGTCCCTAACAATCAGCCCCAGCATTTT.

The CDR3 region is CASSLGGGVRPGEQYF. DNA for the CDR3: TGTGCCAGCAGCCTCGGGGGAGGGGTGCGGCCGGGTGAGCAGTACTTC. This sequence joins TRBV7-8 and TRBJ2-7; 7 positions match TRBD2. Trimming removed 5 bases from V and 7 bases from J; junction bases left unmatched: 17. The length of the CDR3 is 16 residues. Germline lookup yields CDR1 SGHVS and CDR2 FQNEAQ. Drawing the rest from reference TRBV7-8 and TRBJ2-7, the complete variable domain is GAGVSQSPRYKVAKRGQDVALRCDPISGHVSLFWYQQALGQGPEFLTYFQNEAQLDKSGLPSDRFFAERPEGSVSTLKIQRTQQEDSAVYLCASSLGGGVRPGEQYFGPGTRLTVT.

This chain links TRBV30 with TRBJ2-6; D is possibly TRBD1 (5 bases). V shed 0 bases and J shed 0 bases, with 9 bases lying between them. Germline loops: CDR1 GTSNPN, CDR2 SVGIG (reference sequence). This CDR3 contains 16 residues. CDR3 in DNA: TGTGCCTGGAGTGTACCCAGGGCCTCTGGGGCCAACGTCCTGACTTTC. Protein sequence: CAWSVPRASGANVLTF.

This sequence joins TRBV10-3 and TRBJ1-3; D is unresolved. The CDR3 contains 13 residues. Looked up from germline, CDR1 is ENHRY and CDR2 is SYGVKD. The V gene lost 6 bases and the J gene lost 4 bases, with 10 bases spanning the gap. CDR3 sequence (DNA): TGTGCCATCAGCGACTTAGAAGGAAACACCATATATTTT. Translated, it gives CAISDLEGNTIYF.

V is TRBV7-8 and J is TRBJ2-1; 12 positions agree with TRBD2. Losses at the gene ends were 4 bases for V and 7 bases for J; bases not matched to a gene: 8. Germline CDR1 and CDR2: SGHVS and FQNEAQ. This CDR3 has 16 residues. The CDR3 protein is CASSSRLAGGLNEQFF. Here the CDR3 DNA reads TGTGCCAGCAGCTCCCGCCTAGCGGGGGGGCTAAATGAGCAGTTCTTC.

V is TRBV5-1 and J is TRBJ1-1; 7 nucleotides agree with TRBD1. The V gene's germline CDR1 is SGHRS and CDR2 YFSETQ. V was pared by 4 bases and J by 3 bases, with 6 bases of the junction left unmatched. CDR3 length: 14 residues. CDR3 DNA sequence: TGCGCCAGCAGCCCAGGGGGGTGGGACACTGAAGCTTTCTTT. Residues: CASSPGGWDTEAFF.

V is TRBV7-2 and J is TRBJ2-7; D gene unclear. Germline CDR1 and CDR2: SGHTA and FQGNSA. The CDR3 is 14 amino acids. With 5 bases removed from V and 6 bases from J, the gap between germline ends came to 17 bases. CDR3 loop: CASSDGRISSEQYF. CDR3 coding DNA: TGTGCCAGCAGCGACGGACGGATCTCGAGCGAGCAGTACTTC.